This T cell receptor beta chain was observed in a study of T cell clones after liver transplantation. Study details: Pre-transplant mixed lymphocyte reactions yielded third-party-reactive TCRbeta sequences as comparators for graft-donor-reactive sequences. Apart from a few HCV-positive recipients, transplants were for non-autoimmune, non-viral reasons. The study, taken as a whole, reports: Donor-reactive sequences fell more than third party-reactive ones, suggesting partial deletion. Circulating graft-donor-reactive CD4 TCRbeta sequences fell significantly post-transplant in most of the 8 subjects.

Data came from immunoSEQ multiplex PCR; TCRdb stores just in-frame clones and leaves some out. The data show tens of thousands of clones, roughly 85% seen once. Of note for this clone: The target antigen is unknown.

The CDR3 is made up of 15 amino acids. Germline CDR1 and CDR2: SGHTA and FQGNSA. V was clipped by 1 base and J by 7 bases, with 16 bases between them. This receptor was taken from a human patient who received a liver transplant. Some T cells may have originated in the graft donor. The sample here was CD4+ T cells from blood, taken approximately 3.5 years after liver transplant. V and J are TRBV7-2 and TRBJ1-2; no clear D. CDR3 coding DNA: TGTGCCAGCAGCTTAGGAGCCGAAGGACTGGGTGGCTACACCTTC. Its translation: CASSLGAEGLGGYTF.